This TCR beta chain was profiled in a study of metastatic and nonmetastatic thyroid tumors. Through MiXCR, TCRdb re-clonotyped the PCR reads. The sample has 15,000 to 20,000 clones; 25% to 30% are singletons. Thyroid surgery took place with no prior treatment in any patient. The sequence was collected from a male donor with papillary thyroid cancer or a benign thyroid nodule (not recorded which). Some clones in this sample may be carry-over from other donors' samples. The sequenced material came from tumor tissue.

CDR3 bases: TGTGCCAGCAGCCAGGGGGTGGAAAAACTGTTTTTT. Encoded protein: CASSQGVEKLFF. The chain links TRBV3-1 to TRBJ1-4; D is perhaps TRBD1 (5 bases). This CDR3 has 12 amino acids. V gave up 3 bases and J gave up 8 bases, with 7 bases separating them. Germline CDR1 is LGHDT and CDR2 is YNNKEL (reference sequence).